This is a list of T cell receptor beta chains from one sample in a study of T cells after yellow fever vaccination. Each CDR3 protein is one row after TCRdb ran MiXCR on the 5' RACE reads. The sample has roughly 160,000 distinct CDR3 sequences, around 7% seen once; the top ten hold approximately 2.4%. The sequences come from CD4+ T cells sorted from PBMCs, collected 4 to 6 days after the first yellow fever vaccination. These TCRs come from a man aged 18 to 29 who received the YFV17D yellow fever vaccine. Each CDR3 is given with its conserved first and last residue. D genes are given only for firm matches. The size field is filled for only some rows; it gives once, few, many or a size class.

many	TRBJ2-1	.	TRBV5-6	CASSQLSSYNEQFF	TGTGCCAGCAGCCAGTTGAGCTCCTACAATGAGCAGTTCTTC
.	TRBJ2-2	TRBD1	TRBV12-3/TRBV12-4	CACSFRVLQGPNTGELFF	TGTGCCTGCAGTTTTCGCGTCCTACAGGGGCCGAACACCGGGGAGCTGTTTTTT
many	TRBJ2-2	.	TRBV20-1	CSARPTPNTGELFF	TGCAGTGCTAGACCTACCCCGAACACCGGGGAGCTGTTTTTT
.	TRBJ2-3	.	TRBV7-2	CASSKHPTRSSTDTQYF	TGTGCCAGCAGCAAACACCCGACTAGGTCGAGCACAGATACGCAGTATTTT
few	TRBJ1-3	.	TRBV5-5	CASSPGGRAFSGNTIYF	TGTGCCAGCAGCCCCGGCGGTCGGGCCTTCTCTGGCAACACCATATATTTT
few	TRBJ2-3	TRBD2	TRBV9	CASSVEGGAGGTDTQYF	TGTGCCAGCAGCGTAGAGGGTGGAGCGGGGGGAACAGATACGCAGTATTTT
few	TRBJ1-5	.	TRBV30	CAWSGQISNQPQHF	TGTGCCTGGAGTGGACAGATTAGCAATCAGCCCCAGCATTTT
many	TRBJ2-2	.	TRBV19	CASSRPNTGELFF	TGTGCCAGTAGTAGACCGAACACCGGGGAGCTGTTTTTT
many	TRBJ2-1	TRBD2	TRBV27	CASSKRGASFYNEQFF	TGTGCCAGCAGTAAGCGGGGGGCATCATTCTACAATGAGCAGTTCTTC
few	TRBJ2-5	TRBD1	TRBV19	CASSIRGETQYF	TGTGCCAGTAGTATCAGGGGGGAGACCCAGTACTTC
many	TRBJ2-5	.	TRBV20-1	CSARAEQGGGTQYF	TGCAGTGCTAGAGCTGAACAGGGAGGGGGGACCCAGTACTTC
many	TRBJ2-5	TRBD1	TRBV7-9	CASSSLTGGVETQYF	TGTGCCAGCAGCTCCTTGACAGGGGGCGTGGAGACCCAGTACTTC
many	TRBJ1-3	.	TRBV7-6	CASSLEGRIRAGNTIYF	TGTGCCAGCAGCTTAGAGGGAAGAATCCGGGCTGGAAACACCATATATTTT
.	TRBJ1-1	.	TRBV9	CASSVARLGEAFF	TGTGCCAGCAGCGTAGCGCGACTGGGCGAGGCTTTCTTT
few	TRBJ2-1	.	TRBV14	CASSHGVSSYNEQFF	TGTGCCAGCAGCCACGGGGTAAGCTCCTACAATGAGCAGTTCTTC